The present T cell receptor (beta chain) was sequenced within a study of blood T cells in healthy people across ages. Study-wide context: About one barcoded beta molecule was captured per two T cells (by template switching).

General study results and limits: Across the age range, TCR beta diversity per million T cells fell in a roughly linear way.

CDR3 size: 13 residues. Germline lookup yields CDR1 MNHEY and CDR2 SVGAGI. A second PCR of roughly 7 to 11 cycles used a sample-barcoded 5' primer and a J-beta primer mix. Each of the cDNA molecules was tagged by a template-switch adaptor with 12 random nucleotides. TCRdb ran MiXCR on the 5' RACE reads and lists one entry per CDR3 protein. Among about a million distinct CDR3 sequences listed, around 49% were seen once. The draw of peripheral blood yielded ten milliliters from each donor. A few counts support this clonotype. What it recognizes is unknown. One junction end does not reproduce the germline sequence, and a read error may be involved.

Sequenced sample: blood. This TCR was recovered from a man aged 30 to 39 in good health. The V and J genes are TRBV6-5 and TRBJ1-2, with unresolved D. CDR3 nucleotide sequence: TGTGCCAGCAGATACTCGGGAGGGAGAGGCTACACCTTC. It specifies CASRYSGGRGYTF.